These T cell receptor beta chains were read from a single sample in a study of shared clonotypes between healthy human individuals. Sequenced by immunoSEQ multiplex PCR; TCRdb stores in-frame clones only, minus some. The sample records just under 350,000 clones, less than 75% being singletons. Sequenced sample: memory CD4+ T cells sorted from blood. Receptors were obtained from a man in his thirties or forties in good health. Both conserved end residues are part of each CDR3. D genes are given only for firm matches. The size field is filled for only some rows; it gives once, few, many or a size class.

size,V,J,D,CDR3,DNA
.,TRBV5-1,TRBJ2-7,TRBD1,CASKKFPGMGQGVLDVYEQYF,TGCGCCAGCAAGAAATTCCCGGGAATGGGACAGGGAGTACTAGACGTCTACGAGCAGTACTTC
.,TRBV6-4,TRBJ2-1,TRBD2,CASSLGLAGVQFF,TGTGCCAGCAGTTTAGGACTAGCCGGGGTGCAGTTCTTC
.,TRBV7-9,TRBJ2-3,.,CASSRMGTDTQYF,TGTGCCAGCAGTCGAATGGGCACAGATACGCAGTATTTT
.,TRBV12-5,TRBJ2-1,TRBD2,CASGYPGLENNEQFF,TGTGCTAGTGGTTATCCGGGACTAGAAAACAATGAGCAGTTCTTC
few,TRBV19,TRBJ2-2,.,CASSIRRANTNTGELFF,TGTGCCAGTAGTATAAGGCGGGCCAATACGAACACCGGGGAGCTGTTTTTT
.,TRBV18,TRBJ2-2,.,CASSAGTRNTGELFF,TGTGCCAGCTCAGCCGGGACCAGAAACACCGGGGAGCTGTTTTTT
.,TRBV2,TRBJ1-4,.,CASKRTDATNEKLFF,TGTGCCAGCAAGAGGACAGATGCAACTAATGAAAAACTGTTTTTT
.,TRBV6-4,TRBJ2-5,.,CARVGTRRLETQYF,TGTGCCAGAGTAGGGACACGTCGTCTCGAGACCCAGTACTTC
.,TRBV14,TRBJ2-7,TRBD1,CASRRVGGSTYEQYF,TGTGCCAGCAGGCGAGTAGGGGGCTCTACCTACGAGCAGTACTTC
.,TRBV27,TRBJ1-1,TRBD1,CASTLSGQGLTGAFF,TGTGCCAGCACCCTCTCCGGACAGGGGCTTACAGGGGCTTTCTTT
.,TRBV7-2,TRBJ1-2,TRBD1,CASGKGQTLYGYTF,TGTGCCAGCGGAAAGGGACAGACTCTTTATGGCTACACCTTC
.,TRBV5-6,TRBJ2-5,TRBD2,CASSLVAGDETQYF,TGTGCCAGCAGCTTGGTGGCGGGGGACGAGACCCAGTACTTC
.,TRBV29-1,TRBJ2-5,.,CSVARGHQETQYF,TGCAGCGTTGCCAGGGGACATCAAGAGACCCAGTACTTC
few,TRBV5-1,TRBJ2-3,.,CASSLNPVASTDTQYF,TGCGCCAGCAGCTTGAATCCAGTTGCTAGCACAGATACGCAGTATTTT
few,TRBV9,TRBJ2-2,TRBD2,CASSVGSSGSGTGELFF,TGTGCCAGCAGCGTAGGGTCGAGCGGGAGCGGAACCGGGGAGCTGTTTTTT
.,TRBV10-3,TRBJ1-1,.,CAISESPAGQNTEAFF,TGTGCCATCAGTGAGTCCCCGGCAGGGCAGAACACTGAAGCTTTCTTT
.,TRBV2,TRBJ2-7,TRBD2,CASSERGDYEQYF,TGTGCCAGCAGTGAGCGGGGGGACTACGAGCAGTACTTC
.,TRBV27,TRBJ2-3,.,CASSFDLADTQYF,TGTGCCAGCAGTTTCGACCTAGCGGATACGCAGTATTTT
.,TRBV30,TRBJ2-2,.,CAWSRRDGGELFF,TGTGCCTGGAGTCGTAGGGACGGCGGGGAGCTGTTTTTT
.,TRBV7-3,TRBJ2-1,.,CASSSQGYGEQFF,TGTGCCAGCAGCTCCCAGGGCTATGGTGAGCAGTTCTTC
.,TRBV7-9,TRBJ2-1,.,CASSLGGAVAIEQFF,TGTGCCAGCAGCTTAGGGGGTGCGGTAGCGATTGAGCAGTTCTTC
.,TRBV2,TRBJ2-5,.,CASSAVQLSGTQYF,TGTGCCAGCAGTGCGGTCCAACTAAGCGGGACCCAGTACTTC
.,TRBV6-5,TRBJ2-3,TRBD2,CASSRGVGADTQYF,TGTGCCAGCAGCCGGGGGGTGGGGGCAGATACGCAGTATTTT
.,TRBV7-9,TRBJ2-2,TRBD1,CASSLVRDSSKELFF,TGTGCCAGCAGCTTAGTCCGGGACAGCTCCAAGGAGCTGTTTTTT
many,TRBV5-1,TRBJ2-4,.,CASSSGTQGNIQYF,TGCGCCAGCAGCTCAGGGACACAAGGGAACATTCAGTACTTC
.,TRBV7-7,TRBJ2-5,.,CASSPSPTGETQYF,TGTGCCAGCAGCCCTTCCCCAACAGGAGAGACCCAGTACTTC
few,TRBV18,TRBJ1-5,.,CASSHSGLQPQHF,TGTGCCAGCAGCCATTCAGGGTTGCAGCCCCAGCATTTT
.,TRBV6-5,TRBJ2-6,TRBD1,CASSLQGAGANVLTF,TGTGCCAGCAGTTTACAGGGGGCTGGGGCCAACGTCCTGACTTTC
.,TRBV6-5,TRBJ1-1,TRBD1,CASRRDRGFSTEAFF,TGTGCCAGCAGAAGGGACAGGGGATTTAGCACTGAAGCTTTCTTT
.,TRBV5-4,TRBJ2-2,.,CASSSRLNTGELFF,TGTGCCAGCAGCTCCCGACTGAACACCGGGGAGCTGTTTTTT
few,TRBV10-3,TRBJ2-5,.,CAISLEAGTQETQYF,TGTGCCATCAGTCTTGAGGCGGGAACCCAAGAGACCCAGTACTTC
.,TRBV11-2,TRBJ2-5,TRBD2,CASRPTPREVGETQYF,TGTGCCAGCAGACCAACGCCCCGGGAGGTAGGGGAGACCCAGTACTTC
.,TRBV28,TRBJ2-2,.,CASRRQGGTGELFF,TGTGCCAGCAGGCGACAGGGAGGGACCGGGGAGCTGTTTTTT
.,TRBV5-4,TRBJ2-3,TRBD2,CASSPGLAGYTDTQYF,TGTGCCAGCAGCCCGGGACTAGCGGGCTACACAGATACGCAGTATTTT
.,TRBV6-5,TRBJ1-4,.,CATGRVGEKLFF,TGTGCCACGGGGAGGGTAGGTGAAAAACTGTTTTTT
.,TRBV6-5,TRBJ1-5,.,CASRDKIRGMHF,TGTGCCAGCAGGGATAAGATACGGGGCATGCATTTT
.,TRBV7-6,TRBJ1-2,TRBD1,CASSGTGGDRYTF,TGTGCCAGCTCCGGGACAGGGGGCGATCGCTACACCTTC
.,TRBV2,TRBJ2-5,.,CASSSGQETQYF,TGTGCCAGCAGTAGCGGGCAAGAGACCCAGTACTTC
once,TRBV29-1,TRBJ1-1,TRBD1,CSVGDRGREAFF,TGCAGCGTTGGGGACAGGGGGCGAGAAGCTTTCTTT
.,TRBV11-3,TRBJ2-1,TRBD2,CASSLDVRLAGGEGEQFF,TGTGCCAGCAGCTTAGACGTCCGACTAGCGGGAGGGGAGGGTGAGCAGTTCTTC
few,TRBV7-8,TRBJ2-1,.,CASSLEEQFF,TGTGCCAGCAGCTTGGAGGAGCAGTTCTTC
.,TRBV18,TRBJ2-7,.,CASSQGRSYEQYF,TGTGCCAGCTCACAAGGACGGTCCTACGAGCAGTACTTC
.,TRBV5-1,TRBJ1-1,TRBD1,CASSAWDRYFTEAFF,TGCGCCAGCAGTGCCTGGGACAGGTACTTCACTGAAGCTTTCTTT
.,TRBV10-2,TRBJ2-2,TRBD2,CASSGGGTAGELFF,TGCGCCAGCAGTGGGGGAGGGACGGCCGGGGAGCTGTTTTTT
.,TRBV7-2,TRBJ1-2,TRBD1,CASSNTGQGLYGYTF,TGTGCCAGCAGCAATACGGGACAGGGCTTGTATGGCTACACCTTC
.,TRBV7-9,TRBJ2-4,.,CASSSWGGGAKNIQYF,TGTGCCAGCAGCTCCTGGGGTGGAGGAGCCAAAAACATTCAGTACTTC
.,TRBV19,TRBJ1-1,.,CASTYKGTLFEAFF,TGTGCCAGTACTTATAAAGGGACATTATTTGAAGCTTTCTTT
.,TRBV5-6,TRBJ2-5,.,CASSSSGYTQYF,TGTGCCAGCAGCTCGTCCGGCTATACCCAGTACTTC
few,TRBV5-4,TRBJ2-5,.,CASSPSGWWETQYF,TGTGCCAGCAGCCCCTCAGGGTGGTGGGAGACCCAGTACTTC
.,TRBV10-1,TRBJ2-3,.,CASSDSHMDTQYF,TGCGCCAGCAGTGATTCCCACATGGATACGCAGTATTTT
.,TRBV6-1,TRBJ2-7,.,CASSVTGLAPNYEQYF,TGTGCCAGCAGTGTTACCGGGCTAGCTCCTAACTACGAGCAGTACTTC
once,TRBV19,TRBJ2-7,.,CASGDRFYEQYF,TGTGCCAGCGGAGACAGGTTCTACGAGCAGTACTTC
.,TRBV6-5,TRBJ1-4,TRBD1,CASSLQGATNEKLFF,TGTGCCAGCAGTTTACAGGGGGCCACTAATGAAAAACTGTTTTTT